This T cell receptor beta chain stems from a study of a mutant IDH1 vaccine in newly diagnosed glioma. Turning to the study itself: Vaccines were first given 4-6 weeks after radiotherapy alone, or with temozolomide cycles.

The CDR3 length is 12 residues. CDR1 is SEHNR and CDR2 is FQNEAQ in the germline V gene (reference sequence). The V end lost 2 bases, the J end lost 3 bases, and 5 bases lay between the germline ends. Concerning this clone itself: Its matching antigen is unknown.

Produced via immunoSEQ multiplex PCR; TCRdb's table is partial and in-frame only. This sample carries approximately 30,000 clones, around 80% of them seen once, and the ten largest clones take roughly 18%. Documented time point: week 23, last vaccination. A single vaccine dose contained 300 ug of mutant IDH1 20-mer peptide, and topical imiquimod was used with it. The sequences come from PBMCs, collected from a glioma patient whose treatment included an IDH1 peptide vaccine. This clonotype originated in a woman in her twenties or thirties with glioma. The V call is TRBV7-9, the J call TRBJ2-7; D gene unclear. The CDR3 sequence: CASSLQNYEQYF. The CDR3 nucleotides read TGTGCCAGCAGCTTACAGAACTACGAGCAGTACTTC.